This entry is about one T cell receptor beta chain. Its antigen is still unknown. The repertoire was sequenced with immunoSEQ multiplex PCR; TCRdb's copy has only in-frame clones and lacks some. The profile covers approximately 74,000 clones, with 86% appearing a single time and more than 2% taken by the ten largest. The CDR3 covers 13 residues. Trimming pared 7 bases from V and 5 bases from J, leaving 14 bases between. In germline, CDR1 is MNHEY, CDR2 SMNVEV (reference sequence). The data belong to a study of T cell responses to AZD1222 COVID-19 vaccine. Looking at the study overall: Samples with a second dose at about 4 or about 12 weeks were pooled together.

Study observations and caveats: Donors skewed white British and female; clonal diversity was possibly underestimated. After two AZD1222 doses, spike-specific TCR breadth and depth rose versus day 0.

The chain combines TRBV27 with TRBJ2-5, with D possibly matching TRBD2 (6 bases). The source was peripheral blood, collected on day 0 of AZD1222 vaccination. The TCR sequence derives from an adult in good health. CDR3 nucleotide sequence: TGTGCCAGCACTACCGGGAGTGGGGAGACCCAGTACTTC. It codes for CASTTGSGETQYF.